These 24 T cell receptor beta chains were sequenced from one sample in a study of OX40 agonist ivuxolimab in advanced cancers. The repertoire was sequenced with immunoSEQ multiplex PCR; TCRdb's copy has only in-frame clones and lacks some. The data contain about 44,000 clones, 85% to 95% of them singletons. The material was CD4+ or CD8+ T cells sorted from blood, obtained in a trial of the OX40 agonist ivuxolimab. These receptors all stem from an adult with an advanced solid tumor such as melanoma, head and neck, liver or kidney cancer.

The rearrangement links TRBV7-9 to TRBJ2-7; no definite D call. CDR1 is SEHNR and CDR2 is FQNEAQ in the germline V gene (reference sequence). The CDR3 totals 13 residues. V lost 7 bases and J 3 bases, leaving 13 bases between the germline ends. CDR3 sequence: CASTPDGVYEQYF. CDR3 in DNA: TGTGCCAGCACCCCCGACGGCGTCTACGAGCAGTACTTC.

V gene TRBV5-1 combines with J gene TRBJ2-7; D remains ambiguous. Trimming cost V 0 bases and J 9 bases, with 19 bases left between them. The CDR3 is 15 amino acids. CDR1 is SGHRS, CDR2 YFSETQ, per germline. Here the CDR3 reads CASSLESSPFGAQYF. CDR3 coding DNA: TGCGCCAGCAGCTTGGAATCGAGCCCCTTTGGTGCGCAGTACTTC.

The chain links TRBV27 to TRBJ2-3; D assignment may be TRBD1 or TRBD2 (5 bases each). The V gene lost 6 bases and the J gene lost 6 bases, with 16 bases spanning the gap. The CDR3 runs to 14 residues. Germline V gives CDR1 MNHEY, CDR2 SMNVEV (reference sequence). CDR3 bases: TGTGCCAGCAGCTTTGTCAGGGCGGGCGATACGCAGTATTTT. This encodes CASSFVRAGDTQYF.

This chain uses TRBV6-5 with TRBJ1-3, with 9 bases lining up with TRBD1. Germline CDR1 is MNHEY and CDR2 is SVGAGI. The CDR3 spans 14 residues. The V segment lost 5 bases and the J segment 6 bases; nucleotides outside the gene matches: 5. The CDR3 DNA reads as TGTGCCAGCAGTCTACAGGGGGCCGCAAACACCATATATTTT. Protein sequence: CASSLQGAANTIYF.

The V gene is TRBV29-1, the J gene TRBJ2-7; 8 positions match TRBD1. Germline loops: CDR1 SQVTM, CDR2 ANQGSEA. V shed 6 bases, J shed 1 base, and the junction held 5 bases outside the gene matches. The CDR3 has 13 amino acids. This CDR3 is CSVTGTGSYEQYF. The CDR3 DNA sequence: TGCAGCGTGACCGGGACAGGATCCTACGAGCAGTACTTC.

For this clone: The germline gene is not matched at one end of the junction; a read error may be the cause. The V call is TRBV9, the J call TRBJ2-1; unclear D gene. This CDR3 has 11 amino acids. Germline values: CDR1 SGDLS, CDR2 YYNGEE. CDR3 nucleotides: TGTGCCAGCAGCGTCGACAAGGAGCAGTTCTTC. Translated, it gives CASSVDKEQFF.

V and J are TRBV11-3 and TRBJ2-2, with 13 bases fitting TRBD2. Germline-derived CDR1 and CDR2 are SGHNT and YENEEA. J was trimmed by 3 bases and V by 5 bases; bases with no gene match: 12. The CDR3 sequence is 19 residues long. This CDR3 is CASSRTRTSGRYDTGELFF. The CDR3 region has the DNA TGTGCCAGCAGCCGGACCCGGACTAGCGGGAGATATGACACCGGGGAGCTGTTTTTT.

CDR3 nucleotides: TGTGCCAGCAGTGAAGTCCGGCAGGGAATTTTGGCGGGGGAAAACATTCAGTACTTC. This codes for CASSEVRQGILAGENIQYF. The chain has TRBV6-1 and TRBJ2-4, with 7 bases identical to TRBD2. The CDR3 is made up of 19 amino acids. The V and J ends lost 1 base and 5 bases, in that order; junction bases with no gene match: 17. Germline lookup yields CDR1 MNHNS and CDR2 SASEGT.

The V gene is TRBV9, the J gene TRBJ1-2, with D possibly being TRBD1 (6 bases). V gave up 3 bases and J gave up 5 bases, with 11 bases separating them. CDR3 size: 13 residues. The V gene's germline CDR1 is SGDLS and CDR2 YYNGEE. The chain's CDR3 is CASSATGPYGYTF. The CDR3 DNA sequence: TGTGCCAGCAGCGCGACAGGACCGTATGGCTACACCTTC. Together with reference TRBV9 and TRBJ1-2, the CDR3 gives the full variable domain: DSGVTQTPKHLITATGQRVTLRCSPRSGDLSVYWYQQSLDQGLQFLIQYYNGEERAKGNILERFSAQQFPDLHSELNLSSLELGDSALYFCASSATGPYGYTFGSGTRLTVV.

V gene TRBV7-3 combines with J gene TRBJ2-2; TRBD2 matches 7 bases. Trimming took 5 bases from V and 10 from J; bases not matched to a gene: 16. The CDR3 is 16 residues long. Germline lookup yields CDR1 SGHTA and CDR2 FQGTGA. As DNA, the CDR3 is TGTGCCAGCAGCGTGGGGTGGGGAGGGCCCTCGTCGGAGCTGTTTTTT. This translates into CASSVGWGGPSSELFF.

The CDR3 sequence: CASWGAGFYNEQFF. CDR3 bases: TGTGCCTCCTGGGGAGCGGGATTCTACAATGAGCAGTTCTTC. This chain connects TRBV30 to TRBJ2-1; 7 bases map to TRBD2. The CDR3 loop spans 14 amino acids. The germline V gene has CDR1 GTSNPN and CDR2 SVGIG (reference sequence). V shed 7 bases, J shed 3 bases, and the junction held 9 bases outside the gene matches.

The rearrangement uses TRBV7-9 and TRBJ2-3, with D unresolved. The V and J ends lost 0 bases and 2 bases respectively, with 15 bases between them. Germline-derived CDR1 and CDR2 are SEHNR and FQNEAQ (reference sequence). This CDR3 is built from 17 residues. The CDR3 spells CASSLANSLLNTDTQYF. The DNA for the CDR3 is TGTGCCAGCAGCTTAGCGAACAGCCTTTTGAACACAGATACGCAGTATTTT.

The chain employs TRBV11-2 and TRBJ2-3; 7 nucleotides match TRBD2. Germline V gene data show CDR1 as SGHAT and CDR2 as FQNNGV. V was pared by 4 bases and J by 3 bases, with 7 bases of the junction left unmatched. The CDR3 has 15 residues. CDR3 protein: CASSSWTSLTDTQYF. CDR3 in DNA: TGTGCCAGCAGCTCTTGGACTAGTTTAACAGATACGCAGTATTTT.

J is TRBJ2-2 and V is TRBV7-9, with 13 bases that match TRBD2. This CDR3 has 18 residues. Per the germline V gene, CDR1 is SEHNR and CDR2 is FQNEAQ (reference sequence). The V segment lost 5 bases and the J segment 1 base; nucleotides outside the gene matches: 7. The CDR3 is CASSLGLAGVKNTGELFF. The CDR3 coding sequence is TGTGCCAGCAGCCTTGGACTAGCGGGAGTTAAGAACACCGGGGAGCTGTTTTTT.

The chain is built from TRBV6-6 and TRBJ2-7; D remains ambiguous. The germline V gene has CDR1 MNHNY and CDR2 SVGAGI (reference sequence). There are 14 residues in the CDR3. V was cut by 8 bases and J by 0 bases, with 14 bases left in between. CDR3 loop: CASRPGPSSYEQYF. The CDR3 DNA reads TGTGCCAGCCGGCCGGGCCCCAGCTCCTACGAGCAGTACTTC.

CDR3: CASRKMRQAYEQYF. The CDR3, as DNA: TGTGCCAGCAGGAAGATGAGACAGGCCTACGAGCAGTACTTC. The gene calls are TRBV28 and TRBJ2-7; D may be TRBD1 (6 bases). CDR1 MDHEN and CDR2 SYDVKM come from the germline V gene. CDR3 length: 14 amino acids. The germline V and J ends were trimmed by 6 bases and 2 bases, with 14 bases remaining between them. The full variable domain, completed using reference TRBV28 and TRBJ2-7, is DVKVTQSSRYLVKRTGEKVFLECVQDMDHENMFWYRQDPGLGLRLIYFSYDVKMKEKGDIPEGYSVSREKKERFSLILESASTNQTSMYLCASRKMRQAYEQYFGPGTRLTVT.

The gene calls are TRBV5-6 and TRBJ1-5; 8 nucleotides match TRBD1. The CDR3 sequence is 15 residues long. V was clipped by 1 base and J by 3 bases; unmatched bases: 3. Germline V gene sequence: CDR1 SGHDT, CDR2 YYEEEE. The CDR3 protein is CASSLLGQDNQPQHF. In DNA, the CDR3 is TGTGCCAGCAGCTTGCTGGGACAGGACAATCAGCCCCAGCATTTT. Based on the CDR3 plus reference TRBV5-6 and TRBJ1-5, the full variable domain is DAGVTQSPTHLIKTRGQQVTLRCSPKSGHDTVSWYQQALGQGPQFIFQYYEEEERQRGNFPDRFSGHQFPNYSSELNVNALLLGDSALYLCASSLLGQDNQPQHFGDGTRLSIL.

J is TRBJ2-2 and V is TRBV7-9; D tentatively reads TRBD1 or TRBD2 (5 bases each). The germline V gene encodes CDR1 SEHNR and CDR2 FQNEAQ (reference sequence). This CDR3 has 15 residues. Trimming removed 4 bases from V and 6 bases from J, with 15 bases in between. The CDR3 loop reads CASSSPEGWSGELFF. The CDR3 DNA is TGTGCCAGCAGCTCCCCCGAGGGGTGGTCCGGGGAGCTGTTTTTT.

In DNA, the CDR3 is TGTGCCAGCAGCTTAGGGCAGGGAACCTACGAGCAGTACTTC. Translating gives CASSLGQGTYEQYF. The chain couples TRBV7-9 to TRBJ2-7; D is perhaps TRBD1 (5 bases). The CDR3 sequence is 14 residues long. Germline V gene sequence: CDR1 SEHNR, CDR2 FQNEAQ (reference sequence). V was cut by 1 base and J by 2 bases, with 9 bases left in between.

The count of this clone is one. This chain joins TRBV4-1 and TRBJ2-1, with unresolved D. CDR3 length equals 15 residues. Deletions cut 3 bases from V and 1 base from J, with 10 bases between. Germline CDR1 reads MGHRA; CDR2 reads YSYEKL. CDR3 nucleotide sequence: TGCGCCAGCAGCCAGTCTCGAAGGTCCTACAATGAGCAGTTCTTC. It specifies CASSQSRRSYNEQFF.

The chain couples TRBV7-9 to TRBJ2-3, with D possibly being TRBD2 (5 bases). The germline V gene encodes CDR1 SEHNR and CDR2 FQNEAQ (reference sequence). This CDR3 spans 15 amino acids. Trimming stripped 4 bases from V and 3 bases from J, with 14 bases between. CDR3 sequence reads: CASSSGKKETDTQYF. DNA of the CDR3: TGTGCCAGCAGCTCGGGGAAGAAGGAGACAGATACGCAGTATTTT.

The rearrangement links TRBV4-3 to TRBJ2-3; D uncertain. The length of the CDR3 is 16 residues. CDR1 LGHNA and CDR2 YSLEER come from the germline V gene. With 4 bases removed from V and 0 bases from J, the gap between germline ends came to 14 bases. The CDR3 sequence: CASSLSQVVSTDTQYF. CDR3 in DNA: TGCGCCAGCAGCCTAAGCCAGGTAGTCAGCACAGATACGCAGTATTTT.

J is TRBJ2-5 and V is TRBV13; 9 positions match TRBD2. The V and J ends lost 6 bases and 4 bases, in that order; junction bases with no gene match: 15. The CDR3 spans 17 residues. CDR1 PRHDT and CDR2 FYEKMQ come from the germline V gene (reference sequence). The CDR3 region has the DNA TGTGCCAGCAGTAACGCCGTAGCGGGAGAGACTGGAGAGACCCAGTACTTC. Translating it yields CASSNAVAGETGETQYF.

The chain uses TRBV15 and TRBJ2-3, with D perhaps matching TRBD2 (6 bases). Germline assignment: CDR1 LNHNV and CDR2 YYDKDF (reference sequence). This CDR3 contains 14 residues. V was pared by 1 base and J by 7 bases, with 12 bases between. Written as DNA, the CDR3 is TGTGCCACCAGCAGAGTCGGAGGGTTATATACGCAGTATTTT. Translated: CATSRVGGLYTQYF.